The sequence of this TCR beta chain was determined in a study of OX40 agonist ivuxolimab in advanced cancers. Study-wide context: The study gave patients intravenous ivuxolimab at 0.01 to 10 mg/kg every 2 weeks. Whole-study results and caveats: Some patients who did not respond also had low normalized T-cell clonal expansion. Relative to CD4+, CD8+ T cells held more expanded clones on average.

Of note for this clone: No antigen is known for it.

This table comes from immunoSEQ multiplex PCR, and its TCRdb copy is limited to in-frame clones, with some not included. The top ten hold roughly 26% of the sample, which has about 28,000 clones, approximately 84% seen once. Sampled blood was obtained at baseline, cycle 4 day 1, and cycle 7 day 1. The CDR3 has 16 residues. V lost 6 bases and J lost 2, with 19 bases in between. Looked up from germline, CDR1 is MNHNY and CDR2 is SVGAGI (reference sequence). The V and J genes are TRBV6-6 and TRBJ2-5; D might be TRBD1 or TRBD2, each matching 5 bases. Here the sequenced sample was CD4+ or CD8+ T cells sorted from blood, taken in a trial of the OX40 agonist ivuxolimab. This clonotype originated in an adult with an advanced solid tumor such as melanoma, head and neck, liver or kidney cancer. CDR3 bases: TGTGCCAGCAGATCTGGGGGTGCGGCAGTTCAAGAGACCCAGTACTTC. Encoded protein: CASRSGGAAVQETQYF.